The T cell receptor beta chain under discussion was sequenced for a study of blood T cells in healthy people across ages. Study-wide findings and caveats: Donor CMV status, an unknown factor, possibly confounded changes in expanded clonotypes. In older individuals, TCR beta diversity per million T cells was lower, falling roughly linearly with age.

Germline CDR1 SQVTM, CDR2 ANQGSEA. The CDR3 totals 16 residues. Extractions gave at least 6 micrograms of total RNA per sample. Remarks on this clonotype: Its antigen is as yet unknown. The junction does not match germline at one end; this may be a read error.

Next came a second PCR, run for 7 to 11 cycles, which used a sample-barcoded 5' primer along with a J-beta primer mix. Every molecule of cDNA carried a tag from a template-switch adaptor with 12 random nucleotides. Via MiXCR, TCRdb re-called the 5' RACE reads, giving one row per CDR3 protein. The table shows about 1.4 million distinct CDR3 sequences, with 55% to 75% occurring only once. This clonotype was obtained from a young man in good health. The genes are TRBV29-1 and TRBJ2-3, with D maybe TRBD1 (7 bases). The sample was blood. The CDR3: CRVEGGDSTPTDTQYF. CDR3 nucleotide sequence: TGCAGAGTTGAAGGAGGGGACAGTACCCCAACAGATACGCAGTATTTT.